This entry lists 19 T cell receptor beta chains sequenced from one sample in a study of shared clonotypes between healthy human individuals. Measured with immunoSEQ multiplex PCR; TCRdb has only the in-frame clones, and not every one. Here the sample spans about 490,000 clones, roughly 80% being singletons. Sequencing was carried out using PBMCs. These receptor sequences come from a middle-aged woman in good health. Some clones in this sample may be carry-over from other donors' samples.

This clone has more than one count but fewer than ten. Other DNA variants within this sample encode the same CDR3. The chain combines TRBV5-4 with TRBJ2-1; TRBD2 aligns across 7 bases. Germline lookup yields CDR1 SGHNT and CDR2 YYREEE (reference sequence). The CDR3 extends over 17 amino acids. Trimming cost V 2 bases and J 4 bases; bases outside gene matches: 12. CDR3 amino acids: CASSFNVPSGYYNEQFF. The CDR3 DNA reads TGTGCCAGCAGCTTTAACGTACCTAGCGGTTATTACAATGAGCAGTTCTTC.

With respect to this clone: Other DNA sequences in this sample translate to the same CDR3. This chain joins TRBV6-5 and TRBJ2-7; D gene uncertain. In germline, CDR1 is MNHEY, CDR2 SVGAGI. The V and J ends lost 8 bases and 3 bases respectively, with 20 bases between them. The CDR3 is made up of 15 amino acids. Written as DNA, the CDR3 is TGTGCCAGCCCAACCCCACAGCTTGTGCTCTACGAGCAGTACTTC. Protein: CASPTPQLVLYEQYF.

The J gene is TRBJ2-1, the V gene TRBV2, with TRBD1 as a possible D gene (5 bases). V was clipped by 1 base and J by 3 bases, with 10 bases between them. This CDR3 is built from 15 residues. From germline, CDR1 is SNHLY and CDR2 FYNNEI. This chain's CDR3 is CASSEEGVNYNEQFF. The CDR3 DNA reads TGTGCCAGCAGTGAAGAAGGGGTTAACTACAATGAGCAGTTCTTC.

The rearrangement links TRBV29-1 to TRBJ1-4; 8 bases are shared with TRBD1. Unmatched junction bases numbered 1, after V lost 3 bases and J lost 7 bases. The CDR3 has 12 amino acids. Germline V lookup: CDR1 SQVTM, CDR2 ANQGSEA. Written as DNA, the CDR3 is TGCAGCGTTGACCAGGGGGCTGAAAAACTGTTTTTT. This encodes CSVDQGAEKLFF.

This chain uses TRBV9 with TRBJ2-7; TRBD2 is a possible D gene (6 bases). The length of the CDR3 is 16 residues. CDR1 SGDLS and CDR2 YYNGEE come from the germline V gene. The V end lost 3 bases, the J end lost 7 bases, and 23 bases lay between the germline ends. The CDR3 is CASSGASGGRTEEQYF. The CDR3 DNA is TGTGCCAGCAGCGGAGCGTCCGGGGGAAGGACTGAAGAGCAGTACTTC.

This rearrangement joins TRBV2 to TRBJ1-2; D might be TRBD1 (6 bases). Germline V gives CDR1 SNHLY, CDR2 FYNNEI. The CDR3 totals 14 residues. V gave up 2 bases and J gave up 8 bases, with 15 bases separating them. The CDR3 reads CASSETQQGSGYTF. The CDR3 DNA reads TGTGCCAGCAGTGAAACCCAACAGGGATCCGGCTACACCTTC.

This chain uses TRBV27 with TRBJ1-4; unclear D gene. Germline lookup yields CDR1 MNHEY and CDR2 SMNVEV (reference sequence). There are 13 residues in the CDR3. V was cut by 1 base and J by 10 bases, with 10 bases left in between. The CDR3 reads CASSLYNVGKLFF. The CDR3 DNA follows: TGTGCCAGCAGTTTATATAACGTGGGAAAACTGTTTTTT. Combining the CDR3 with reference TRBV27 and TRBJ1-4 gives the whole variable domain EAQVTQNPRYLITVTGKKLTVTCSQNMNHEYMSWYRQDPGLGLRQIYYSMNVEVTDKGDVPEGYKVSRKEKRNFPLILESPSPNQTSLYFCASSLYNVGKLFFGSGTQLSVL.

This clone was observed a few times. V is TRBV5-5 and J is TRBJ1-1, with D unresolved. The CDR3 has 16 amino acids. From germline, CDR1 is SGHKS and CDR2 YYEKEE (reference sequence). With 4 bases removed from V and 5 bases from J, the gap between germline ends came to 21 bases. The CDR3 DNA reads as TGTGCCAGCAGCCCGCTGGGCCTGGACGGCCTAACTGAAGCTTTCTTT. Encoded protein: CASSPLGLDGLTEAFF. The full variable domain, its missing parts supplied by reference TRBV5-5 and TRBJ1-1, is DAGVTQSPTHLIKTRGQQVTLRCSPISGHKSVSWYQQVLGQGPQFIFQYYEKEERGRGNFPDRFSARQFPNYSSELNVNALLLGDSALYLCASSPLGLDGLTEAFFGQGTRLTVV.

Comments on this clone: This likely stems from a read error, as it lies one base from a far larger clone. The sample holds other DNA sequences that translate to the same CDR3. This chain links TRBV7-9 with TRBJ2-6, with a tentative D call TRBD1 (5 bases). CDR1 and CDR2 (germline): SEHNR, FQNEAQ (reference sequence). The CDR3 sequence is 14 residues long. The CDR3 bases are TGTGCCAGCATCCCTCCCTCTGGGGCCAACGTCCTTACTTTC. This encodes CASIPPSGANVLTF.

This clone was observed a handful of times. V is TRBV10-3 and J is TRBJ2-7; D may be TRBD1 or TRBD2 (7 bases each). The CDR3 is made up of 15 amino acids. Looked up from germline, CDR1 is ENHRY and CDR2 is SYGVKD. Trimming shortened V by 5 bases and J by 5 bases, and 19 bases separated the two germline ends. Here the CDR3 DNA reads TGTGCCATCAGTCGGGGGGCAGGGGGACCCCACGAGCAGTACTTC. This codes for CAISRGAGGPHEQYF.

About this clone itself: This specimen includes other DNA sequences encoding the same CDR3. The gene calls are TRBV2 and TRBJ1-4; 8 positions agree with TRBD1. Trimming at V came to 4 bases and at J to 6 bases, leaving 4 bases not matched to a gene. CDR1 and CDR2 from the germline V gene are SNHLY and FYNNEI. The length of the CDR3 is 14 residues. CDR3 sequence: CASSGNRGDEKLFF. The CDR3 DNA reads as TGTGCCAGCAGTGGGAACAGGGGGGATGAAAAACTGTTTTTT.

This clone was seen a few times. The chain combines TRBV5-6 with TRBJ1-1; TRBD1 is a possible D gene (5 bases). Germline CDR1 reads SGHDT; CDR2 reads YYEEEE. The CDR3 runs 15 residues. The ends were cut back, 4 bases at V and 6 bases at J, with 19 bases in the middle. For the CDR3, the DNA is TGTGCCAGCAGCCCCCCGGGACGGCGCGGGTCTGAAGCTTTCTTT. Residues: CASSPPGRRGSEAFF. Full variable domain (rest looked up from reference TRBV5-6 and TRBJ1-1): DAGVTQSPTHLIKTRGQQVTLRCSPKSGHDTVSWYQQALGQGPQFIFQYYEEEERQRGNFPDRFSGHQFPNYSSELNVNALLLGDSALYLCASSPPGRRGSEAFFGQGTRLTVV.

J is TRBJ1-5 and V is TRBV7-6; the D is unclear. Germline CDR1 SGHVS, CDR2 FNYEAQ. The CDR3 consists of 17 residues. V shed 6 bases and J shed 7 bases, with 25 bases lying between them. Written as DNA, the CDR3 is TGTGCCAGCAGTCATACCCTGGGAGGGTACGTCCTGCAGCCCCAGCATTTT. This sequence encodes CASSHTLGGYVLQPQHF.

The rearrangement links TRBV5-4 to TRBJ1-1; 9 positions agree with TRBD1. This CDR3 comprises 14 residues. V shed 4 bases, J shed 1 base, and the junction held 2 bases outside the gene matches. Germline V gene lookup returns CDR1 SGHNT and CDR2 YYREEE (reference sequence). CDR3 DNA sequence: TGTGCCAGCAGCCGGGGACAGGGGAACACTGAAGCTTTCTTT. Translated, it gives CASSRGQGNTEAFF.

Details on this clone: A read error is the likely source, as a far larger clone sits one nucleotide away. The DNA of the CDR3 is TGCGCCAGCAGGTTATCAGGGGCAGAAACTGAAGCTTCCTTT. This gives the protein CASRLSGAETEASF. The chain employs TRBV5-1 and TRBJ1-1; a possible D gene is TRBD1 (6 bases). CDR1 and CDR2 from the germline V gene are SGHRS and YFSETQ. This CDR3 has 14 amino acids.

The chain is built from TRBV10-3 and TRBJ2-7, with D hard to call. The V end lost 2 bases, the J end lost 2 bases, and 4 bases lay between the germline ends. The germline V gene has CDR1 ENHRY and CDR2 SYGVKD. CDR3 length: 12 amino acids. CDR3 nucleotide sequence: TGTGCCATCAGTGAGATAGCCTACGAGCAGTACTTC. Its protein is CAISEIAYEQYF.

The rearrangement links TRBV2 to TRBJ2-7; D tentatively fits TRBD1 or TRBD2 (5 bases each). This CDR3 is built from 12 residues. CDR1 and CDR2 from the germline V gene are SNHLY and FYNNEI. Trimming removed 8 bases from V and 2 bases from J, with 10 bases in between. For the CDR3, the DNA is TGTGCCAGCGGGAGACAGACCTACGAGCAGTACTTC. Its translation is CASGRQTYEQYF.

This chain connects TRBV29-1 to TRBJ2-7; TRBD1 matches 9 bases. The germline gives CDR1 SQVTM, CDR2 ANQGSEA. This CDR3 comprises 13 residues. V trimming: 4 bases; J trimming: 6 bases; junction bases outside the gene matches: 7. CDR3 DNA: TGCAGCGTTGTCCCGGGACAGGGTAGCGAGCAGTACTTC. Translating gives CSVVPGQGSEQYF.

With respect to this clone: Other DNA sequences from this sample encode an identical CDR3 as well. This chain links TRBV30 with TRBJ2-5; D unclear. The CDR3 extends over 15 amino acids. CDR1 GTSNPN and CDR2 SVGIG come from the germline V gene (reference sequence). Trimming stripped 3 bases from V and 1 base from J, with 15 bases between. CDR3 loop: CAWSVLGRGQETQYF. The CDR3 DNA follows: TGTGCCTGGAGCGTACTCGGACGCGGCCAAGAGACCCAGTACTTC.